These 20 T cell receptor beta chains originate from one sample sequenced in a study of PD-L1 blockade in urothelial cancer. Time point of the sample: peripheral blood 6 weeks after treatment start. The table came from immunoSEQ multiplex PCR; TCRdb's copy has only in-frame clones and leaves some out. The sample comprises about 120,000 clones, more than 85% of which are singletons, and around 1.7% rests with the top ten. Specimen: PBMCs, collected around atezolizumab (anti-PD-L1) treatment. The source is a man between 60 and 70 years old with urothelial cancer.

The V gene is TRBV27, the J gene TRBJ2-7, with 8 bases fitting TRBD1. The CDR3 is 16 amino acids. Trimming took 5 bases from V and 6 from J; bases not matched to a gene: 15. The germline V gene has CDR1 MNHEY and CDR2 SMNVEV (reference sequence). This chain's CDR3 is CASSPLGDRPKREQYF. DNA for the CDR3: TGTGCCAGCAGTCCCCTGGGGGACAGGCCGAAACGCGAGCAGTACTTC.

As to this clone: This sample also contains other DNA sequences that code for the same CDR3. The CDR3, as DNA: TGTGCCAGCAGCTTAGAGGGGAGCGGGGCCAACGTCCTGACTTTC. It encodes CASSLEGSGANVLTF. V usage is TRBV11-3 and J usage is TRBJ2-6, with D possibly being TRBD2 (5 bases). This CDR3 has 15 residues. The V gene lost 0 bases and the J gene lost 4 bases, with 7 bases spanning the gap. The V gene's germline CDR1 is SGHNT and CDR2 YENEEA.

This chain connects TRBV28 to TRBJ2-7; D not resolved. This CDR3 is 12 amino acids long. The germline gives CDR1 MDHEN, CDR2 SYDVKM. The V gene lost 6 bases and the J gene lost 0 bases, with 6 bases spanning the gap. CDR3 loop: CASSLSSYEQYF. The CDR3 DNA follows: TGTGCCAGCAGCCTTAGCTCCTACGAGCAGTACTTC.

V usage is TRBV7-8 and J usage is TRBJ2-5; perhaps TRBD1 as D (6 bases). The ends were cut back, 5 bases at V and 2 bases at J, with 9 bases in the middle. This CDR3 has 13 residues. Germline assignment: CDR1 SGHVS and CDR2 FQNEAQ. The chain's CDR3 is CASSPGQQETQYF. DNA of the CDR3: TGTGCCAGCAGCCCAGGACAGCAAGAGACCCAGTACTTC.

V usage is TRBV23-1 and J usage is TRBJ2-7; TRBD1 matches 9 bases. TRBV23-1 has ORF status, its function being uncertain. The CDR3 is 14 amino acids. J gave up 6 bases and V 5 bases, and 8 bases lay outside the gene matches. The CDR3 nucleotides are TGCGCCAGCAGTTGGGACAGGGTAAGAGGCGAGCAGTACTTC. It encodes CASSWDRVRGEQYF.

This clone was found once. This chain links TRBV5-1 with TRBJ1-3, with D possibly TRBD1 on 5 matching bases. Trimming pared 0 bases from V and 0 bases from J, leaving 13 bases between. The CDR3 totals 17 residues. Germline CDR1 is SGHRS and CDR2 is YFSETQ. CDR3 nucleotides: TGCGCCAGCAGCTTGGTGGGGCAGCGGGACTCTGGAAACACCATATATTTT. This sequence encodes CASSLVGQRDSGNTIYF.

The chain employs TRBV19 and TRBJ2-1; 12 nucleotides align to TRBD2. V dropped 5 bases and J dropped 0; count of bases not matched to a gene: 5. The CDR3 totals 17 residues. Germline lookup yields CDR1 LNHDA and CDR2 SQIVND (reference sequence). CDR3 loop: CASSRSSGGVSYNEQFF. CDR3 sequence (DNA): TGTGCCAGTAGTCGGTCTAGCGGGGGGGTCTCCTACAATGAGCAGTTCTTC.

V and J are TRBV7-3 and TRBJ2-7, with D perhaps matching TRBD1 (6 bases). There are 13 residues in the CDR3. Germline V gene data show CDR1 as SGHTA and CDR2 as FQGTGA. V was pared by 2 bases and J by 3 bases, with 8 bases between. The CDR3 is CASSLLQGYEQYF. CDR3 coding DNA: TGTGCCAGCAGCTTACTACAGGGCTACGAGCAGTACTTC.

The J gene is TRBJ1-2, the V gene TRBV11-2; 7 bases match TRBD1. With 5 bases clipped from V and 2 bases from J, the junction kept 5 bases outside the gene matches. The length of the CDR3 is 14 residues. Germline-derived CDR1 and CDR2 are SGHAT and FQNNGV. CDR3 in amino acids: CASSRDRKNYGYTF. For the CDR3, the DNA is TGTGCCAGCAGCCGGGACAGAAAAAACTATGGCTACACCTTC.

The chain employs TRBV10-2 and TRBJ2-7; TRBD1 aligns across 8 bases. Trimming cost V 3 bases and J 2 bases; bases outside gene matches: 3. CDR1 is WSHSY, CDR2 SAAADI, per germline. This CDR3 spans 14 amino acids. CDR3 sequence reads: CASSDLTGAYEQYF. CDR3 nucleotides: TGCGCCAGCAGTGACCTGACAGGGGCCTACGAGCAGTACTTC.

V gene TRBV18 combines with J gene TRBJ1-1; unclear D gene. This CDR3 has 15 amino acids. V dropped 0 bases and J dropped 1 base, with 9 bases sitting between them. CDR1 is KGHSH, CDR2 LQKENI, per germline. CDR3 amino acids: CASSPPWSGNTEAFF. Here the CDR3 DNA reads TGTGCCAGCTCACCACCGTGGTCCGGGAACACTGAAGCTTTCTTT.

The gene calls are TRBV6-1 and TRBJ1-2, with 7 bases aligning to TRBD1. This CDR3 has 14 residues. J gave up 2 bases and V 6 bases, and 6 bases lay outside the gene matches. Germline-derived CDR1 and CDR2 are MNHNS and SASEGT. Here the CDR3 reads CASRDRDRNYGYTF. CDR3 in DNA: TGTGCCAGCAGGGATCGGGACAGAAACTATGGCTACACCTTC.

CDR3 sequence: CASGGVLSYNEQFF. In DNA, the CDR3 is TGTGCCAGCGGGGGGGTCCTCTCCTACAATGAGCAGTTCTTC. This sequence joins TRBV27 and TRBJ2-1, with 7 bases that match TRBD2. V was clipped by 8 bases and J by 0 bases; unmatched bases: 4. The CDR3 has 14 amino acids. The germline V gene has CDR1 MNHEY and CDR2 SMNVEV (reference sequence).

This clone is a singleton in its sample. The J gene is TRBJ1-2, the V gene TRBV28; D uncertain. The V end lost 7 bases, the J end lost 3 bases, and 15 bases lay between the germline ends. The CDR3 is made up of 14 amino acids. Germline loops: CDR1 MDHEN, CDR2 SYDVKM. The CDR3 DNA is TGTGCCAGCATCCGGTCCGCGGTTGACTATGGCTACACCTTC. It specifies CASIRSAVDYGYTF.

This clone was detected only a few times. The chain joins TRBV18 to TRBJ2-2, with 10 bases matching TRBD2. Germline V CDR1 and CDR2: KGHSH, LQKENI. CDR3 length: 16 amino acids. The junction had 6 bases not matched to a gene; V was cut back by 4 bases and J by 4 bases. The CDR3 DNA sequence: TGTGCCAGCTCACGACTAGCGGGCGATTTCACCGGGGAGCTGTTTTTT. Translation gives CASSRLAGDFTGELFF.

This clone occurred a few times. The genes are TRBV4-2 and TRBJ2-2; D might be TRBD2 (6 bases). This CDR3 contains 17 residues. Per the germline V gene, CDR1 is LGHNA and CDR2 is YNFKEQ. Trimming stripped 4 bases from V and 6 bases from J, with 21 bases between. CDR3 sequence reads: CASSLGSVGGGSGELFF. In DNA form, the CDR3 reads TGTGCCAGCAGCCTTGGTAGCGTGGGAGGTGGCTCCGGGGAGCTGTTTTTT.

This rearrangement joins TRBV18 to TRBJ2-7; D not certain. The CDR3 covers 12 residues. CDR1 is KGHSH and CDR2 is LQKENI in the germline V gene. Deletions cut 8 bases from V and 3 bases from J, with 11 bases between. CDR3 in DNA: TGTGCCAGCGCCGGGTCGGACTACGAGCAGTACTTC. Amino acids: CASAGSDYEQYF. The whole variable domain, filled in from reference TRBV18 and TRBJ2-7, reads NAGVMQNPRHLVRRRGQEARLRCSPMKGHSHVYWYRQLPEEGLKFMVYLQKENIIDESGMPKERFSAEFPKEGPSILRIQQVVRGDSAAYFCASAGSDYEQYFGPGTRLTVT.

This clone is a singleton in its sample. This sequence joins TRBV29-1 and TRBJ2-3, with 9 positions matching TRBD2. Trimming removed 7 bases from V and 1 base from J; junction bases left unmatched: 3. Germline V lookup: CDR1 SQVTM, CDR2 ANQGSEA. There are 13 residues in the CDR3. The CDR3 coding sequence is TGCAGCGCACGACTAGCGGGCACAGATACGCAGTATTTT. It encodes CSARLAGTDTQYF.

This sequence joins TRBV5-1 and TRBJ1-1; no clear D gene. This CDR3 comprises 14 residues. The V and J ends lost 0 bases and 1 base respectively, with 7 bases between them. CDR1 SGHRS and CDR2 YFSETQ come from the germline V gene. The CDR3 sequence: CASSLEGANTEAFF. The CDR3, as DNA: TGCGCCAGCAGCTTGGAAGGAGCGAACACTGAAGCTTTCTTT.

The V and J genes are TRBV19 and TRBJ2-1; the D gene is possibly TRBD1 (6 bases). The CDR3 has 15 amino acids. V was shortened by 8 bases and J by 0 bases, with 14 bases between the two germline ends. Germline V gene lookup returns CDR1 LNHDA and CDR2 SQIVND (reference sequence). The CDR3 sequence: CASRKRGSSYNEQFF. In DNA, the CDR3 is TGTGCCAGTCGTAAAAGGGGGAGCTCCTACAATGAGCAGTTCTTC.